The subject of this entry is one T cell receptor (beta chain). The target antigen is unknown. Every CD8+ subset sample held 300,000 flow-sorted cells, done in triplicate. Naive CD8+ T cells showed a CD45RO-CCR7+CD27+CD95- phenotype. The data stem from a study of CXCR3-negative and CXCR3-positive naive CD8 T cells. Notes on the study in general: Fresh PBMCs went into most assays, and CXCR3 expression partly declined after cryopreservation.

TRB cDNA was prepared as libraries by UMI-labeled 5' RACE. TCRdb re-called the 5' RACE reads and catalogs CDR3 proteins one per entry, DNA excluded. This sample's table has around 81,000 distinct CDR3 sequences. Germline V gives CDR1 SQVTM, CDR2 ANQGSEA. CDR3 length: 13 residues. Sample: naive CXCR3- CD8+ T cells from blood. Stated subset: CD45RO-CCR7+CD27+CD95- naive CD8+ T cells lacking CXCR3 (TNR3-). V is TRBV29-1 and J is TRBJ2-3; there is no DNA to check the TCRdb D call of TRBD2. The sequence came from a human donor in good health. Some clones in this sample may be carry-over from other donors' samples. The chain's CDR3 is CSAPGLITDTQYF.